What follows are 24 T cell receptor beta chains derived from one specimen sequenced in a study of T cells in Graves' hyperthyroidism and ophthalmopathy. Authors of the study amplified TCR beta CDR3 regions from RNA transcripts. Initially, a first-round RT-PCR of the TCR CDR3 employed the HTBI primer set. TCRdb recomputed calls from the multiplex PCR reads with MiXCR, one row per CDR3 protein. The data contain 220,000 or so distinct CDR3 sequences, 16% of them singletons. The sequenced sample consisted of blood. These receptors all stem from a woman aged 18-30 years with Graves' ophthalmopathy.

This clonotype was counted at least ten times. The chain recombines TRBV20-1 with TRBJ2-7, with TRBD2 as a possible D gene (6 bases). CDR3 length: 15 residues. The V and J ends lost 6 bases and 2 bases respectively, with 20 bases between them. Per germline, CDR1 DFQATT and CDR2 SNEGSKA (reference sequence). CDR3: CSAHSPGTGAYEQYF. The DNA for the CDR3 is TGCAGTGCCCATTCCCCCGGGACGGGAGCCTACGAGCAGTACTTC.

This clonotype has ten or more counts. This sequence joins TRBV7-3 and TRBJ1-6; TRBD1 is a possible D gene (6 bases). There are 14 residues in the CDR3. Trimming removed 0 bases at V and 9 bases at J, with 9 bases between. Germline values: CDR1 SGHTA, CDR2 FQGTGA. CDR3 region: CASSLTGRGSPLHF. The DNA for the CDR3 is TGTGCCAGCAGCTTAACGGGCAGGGGTTCACCCCTCCACTTT.

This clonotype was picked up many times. The DNA of the CDR3 is TGCGCCAGCGACAGGTTTTACGAGCAGTACTTC. Its protein product is CASDRFYEQYF. The chain employs TRBV10-1 and TRBJ2-7, with D possibly matching TRBD1 (6 bases). Deletions cut 8 bases from V and 4 bases from J, with 9 bases between. The V gene's germline CDR1 is WNHNN and CDR2 SYGVQD (reference sequence). CDR3 length: 11 amino acids.

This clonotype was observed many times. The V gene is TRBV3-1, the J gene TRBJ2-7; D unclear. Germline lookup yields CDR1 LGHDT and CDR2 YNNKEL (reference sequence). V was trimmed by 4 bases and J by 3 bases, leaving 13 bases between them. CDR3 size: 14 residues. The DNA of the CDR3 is TGTGCCAGCAGCCCCCCTGGGCGGAGCTACGAGCAGTACTTC. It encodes CASSPPGRSYEQYF.

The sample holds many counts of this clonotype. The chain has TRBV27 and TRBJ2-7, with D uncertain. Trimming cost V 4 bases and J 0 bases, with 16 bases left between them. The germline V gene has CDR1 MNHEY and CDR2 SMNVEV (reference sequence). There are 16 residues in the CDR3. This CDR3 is CASSSLLGGSSYEQYF. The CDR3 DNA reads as TGTGCCAGCAGTTCCCTACTTGGCGGTAGCTCCTACGAGCAGTACTTC.

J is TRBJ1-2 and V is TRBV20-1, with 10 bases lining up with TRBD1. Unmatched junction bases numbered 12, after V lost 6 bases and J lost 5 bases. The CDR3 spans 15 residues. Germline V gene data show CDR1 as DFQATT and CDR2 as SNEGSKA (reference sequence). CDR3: CSATSSTGGGYGYTF. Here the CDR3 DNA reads TGCAGTGCCACCTCCTCGACAGGGGGCGGGTATGGCTACACCTTC.

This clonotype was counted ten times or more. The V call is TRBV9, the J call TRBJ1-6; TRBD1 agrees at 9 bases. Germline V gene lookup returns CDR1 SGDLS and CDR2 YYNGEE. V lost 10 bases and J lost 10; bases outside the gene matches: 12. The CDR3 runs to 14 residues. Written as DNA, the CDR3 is TGTGCCTCAGGTCCGGGACAGGGTAAATCACCCCTCCACTTT. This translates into CASGPGQGKSPLHF.

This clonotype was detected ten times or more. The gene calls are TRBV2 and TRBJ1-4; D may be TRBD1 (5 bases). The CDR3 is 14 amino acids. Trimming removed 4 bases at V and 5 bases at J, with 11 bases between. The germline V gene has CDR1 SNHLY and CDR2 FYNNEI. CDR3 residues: CASSAGRGNEKLFF. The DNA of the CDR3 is TGTGCCAGCAGTGCGGGACGGGGGAATGAAAAACTGTTTTTT. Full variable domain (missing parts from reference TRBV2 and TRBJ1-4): EPEVTQTPSHQVTQMGQEVILRCVPISNHLYFYWYRQILGQKVEFLVSFYNNEISEKSEIFDDQFSVERPDGSNFTLKIRSTKLEDSAMYFCASSAGRGNEKLFFGSGTQLSVL.

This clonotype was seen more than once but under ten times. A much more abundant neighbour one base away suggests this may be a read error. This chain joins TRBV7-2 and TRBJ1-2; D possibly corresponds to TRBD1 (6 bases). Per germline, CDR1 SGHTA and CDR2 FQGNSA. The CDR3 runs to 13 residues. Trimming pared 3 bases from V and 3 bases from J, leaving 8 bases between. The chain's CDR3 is CASSLGADYGYTF. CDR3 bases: TGTGCCAGCAGCTTGGGGGCGGACTATGGCTACACCTTC.

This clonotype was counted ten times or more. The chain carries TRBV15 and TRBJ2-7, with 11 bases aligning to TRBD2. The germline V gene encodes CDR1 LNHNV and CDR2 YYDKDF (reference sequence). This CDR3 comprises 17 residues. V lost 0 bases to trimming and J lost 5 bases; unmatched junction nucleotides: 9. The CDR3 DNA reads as TGTGCCACCAGCAGAGAGCGGCTAGCGGGAGGAGGAAACGAGCAGTACTTC. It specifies CATSRERLAGGGNEQYF. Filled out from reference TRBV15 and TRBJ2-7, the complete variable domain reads DAMVIQNPRYQVTQFGKPVTLSCSQTLNHNVMYWYQQKSSQAPKLLFHYYDKDFNNEADTPDNFQSRRPNTSFCFLDIRSPGLGDTAMYLCATSRERLAGGGNEQYFGPGTRLTVT.

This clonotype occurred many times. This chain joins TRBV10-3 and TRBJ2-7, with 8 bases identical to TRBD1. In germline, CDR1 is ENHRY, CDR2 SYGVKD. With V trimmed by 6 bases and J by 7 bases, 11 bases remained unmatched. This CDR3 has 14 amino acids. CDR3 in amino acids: CAISPRQGAREQYF. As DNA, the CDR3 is TGTGCCATCAGCCCTAGGCAGGGGGCGCGGGAGCAGTACTTC.

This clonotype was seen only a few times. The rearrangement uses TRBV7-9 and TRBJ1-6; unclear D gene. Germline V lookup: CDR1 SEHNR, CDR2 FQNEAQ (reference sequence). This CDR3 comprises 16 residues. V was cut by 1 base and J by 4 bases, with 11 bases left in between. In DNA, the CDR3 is TGTGCCAGCAGCTTAGGTGGGCCCCCTTATAATTCACCCCTCCACTTT. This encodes CASSLGGPPYNSPLHF.

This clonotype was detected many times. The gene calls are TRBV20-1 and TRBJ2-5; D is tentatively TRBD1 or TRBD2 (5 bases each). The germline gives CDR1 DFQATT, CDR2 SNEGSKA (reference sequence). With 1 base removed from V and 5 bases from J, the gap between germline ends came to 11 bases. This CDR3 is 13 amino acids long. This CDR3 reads CSARAGPGETQYF. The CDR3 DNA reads TGCAGTGCTAGAGCGGGACCTGGGGAGACCCAGTACTTC.

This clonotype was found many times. The CDR3 here is CASSMTGNSNQPQHF. For the CDR3, the DNA is TGTGCCAGCAGTATGACAGGGAATAGCAATCAGCCCCAGCATTTT. The chain recombines TRBV6-1 with TRBJ1-5, with 7 bases aligning to TRBD1. J was trimmed by 0 bases and V by 5 bases; bases with no gene match: 4. Germline CDR1 reads MNHNS; CDR2 reads SASEGT. There are 15 residues in the CDR3.

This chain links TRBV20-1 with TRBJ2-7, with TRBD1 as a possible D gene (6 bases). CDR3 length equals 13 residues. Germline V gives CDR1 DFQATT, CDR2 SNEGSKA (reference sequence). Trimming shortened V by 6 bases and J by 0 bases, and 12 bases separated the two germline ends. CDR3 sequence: CSATGTPSYEQYF. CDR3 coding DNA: TGCAGTGCCACCGGGACACCCTCCTACGAGCAGTACTTC.

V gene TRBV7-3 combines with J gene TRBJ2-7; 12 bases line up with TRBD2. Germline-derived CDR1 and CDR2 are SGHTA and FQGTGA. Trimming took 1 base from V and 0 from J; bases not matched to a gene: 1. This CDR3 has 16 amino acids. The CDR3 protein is CASSLRTSGNSYEQYF. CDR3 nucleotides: TGTGCCAGCAGCTTAAGGACTAGCGGGAACTCCTACGAGCAGTACTTC.

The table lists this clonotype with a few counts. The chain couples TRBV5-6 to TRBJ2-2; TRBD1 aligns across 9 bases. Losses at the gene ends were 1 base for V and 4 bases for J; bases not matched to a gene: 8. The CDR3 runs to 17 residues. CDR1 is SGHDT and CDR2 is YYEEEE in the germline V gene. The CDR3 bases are TGTGCCAGCAGCTTGCGGACAGGGGCGTTGGTCACCGGGGAGCTGTTTTTT. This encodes CASSLRTGALVTGELFF.

The CDR3 region is CASSRPRVSGRGVTQYF. As DNA, the CDR3 is TGTGCCAGCAGCCGACCCCGGGTTAGCGGGAGAGGGGTGACCCAGTACTTC. The J gene is TRBJ2-5, the V gene TRBV4-2; 9 bases fit TRBD2. The CDR3 covers 17 residues. The germline V gene has CDR1 LGHNA and CDR2 YNFKEQ. J gave up 7 bases and V 4 bases, and 16 bases lay outside the gene matches.

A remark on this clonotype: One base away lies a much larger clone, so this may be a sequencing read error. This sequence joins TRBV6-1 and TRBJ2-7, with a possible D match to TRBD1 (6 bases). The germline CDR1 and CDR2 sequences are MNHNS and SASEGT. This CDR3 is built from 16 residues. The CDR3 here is CASSQTTQGTSYERYF. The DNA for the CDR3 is TGTGCCAGCAGCCAGACAACACAGGGAACCTCCTACGAGCGGTACTTC.

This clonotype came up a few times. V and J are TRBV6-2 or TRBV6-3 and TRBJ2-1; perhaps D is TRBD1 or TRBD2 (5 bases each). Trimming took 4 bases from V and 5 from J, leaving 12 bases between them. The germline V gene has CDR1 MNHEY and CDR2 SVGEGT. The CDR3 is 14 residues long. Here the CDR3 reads CASSSLGPDNEQFF. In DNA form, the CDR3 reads TGTGCCAGCAGTTCACTGGGACCAGACAATGAGCAGTTCTTC.

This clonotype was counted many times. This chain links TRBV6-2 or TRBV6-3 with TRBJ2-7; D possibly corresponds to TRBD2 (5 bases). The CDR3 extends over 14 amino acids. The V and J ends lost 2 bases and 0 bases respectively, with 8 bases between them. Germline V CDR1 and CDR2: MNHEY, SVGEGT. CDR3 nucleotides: TGTGCCAGCAGTTACCTTGGAGGCTCCTACGAGCAGTACTTC. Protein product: CASSYLGGSYEQYF.

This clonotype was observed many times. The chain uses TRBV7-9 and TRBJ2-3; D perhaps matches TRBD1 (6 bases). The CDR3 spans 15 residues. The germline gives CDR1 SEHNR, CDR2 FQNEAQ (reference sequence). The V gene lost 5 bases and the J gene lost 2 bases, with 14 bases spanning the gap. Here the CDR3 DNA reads TGTGCCAGCAGCGAGAGGGGGAGTGTCACAGATACGCAGTATTTT. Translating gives CASSERGSVTDTQYF. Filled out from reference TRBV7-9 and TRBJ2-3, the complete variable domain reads DTGVSQNPRHKITKRGQNVTFRCDPISEHNRLYWYRQTLGQGPEFLTYFQNEAQLEKSRLLSDRFSAERPKGSFSTLEIQRTEQGDSAMYLCASSERGSVTDTQYFGPGTRLTVL.

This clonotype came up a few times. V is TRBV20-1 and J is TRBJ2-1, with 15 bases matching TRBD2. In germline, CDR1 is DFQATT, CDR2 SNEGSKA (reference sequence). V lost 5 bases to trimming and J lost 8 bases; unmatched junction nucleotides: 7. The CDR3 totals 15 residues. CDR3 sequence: CSAVSGTSGRYEQFF. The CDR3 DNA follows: TGCAGTGCTGTCTCCGGGACTAGCGGGAGGTATGAGCAGTTCTTC.

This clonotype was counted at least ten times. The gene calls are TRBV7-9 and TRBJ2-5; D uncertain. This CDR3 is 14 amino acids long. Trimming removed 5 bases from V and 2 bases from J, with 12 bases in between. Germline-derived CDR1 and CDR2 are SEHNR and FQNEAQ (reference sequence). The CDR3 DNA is TGTGCCAGCAGCCCCCCTATCTATCAAGAGACCCAGTACTTC. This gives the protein CASSPPIYQETQYF.